The T cell receptor (beta chain) under discussion was sequenced for a study of breast tumors, draining lymph nodes, adjacent tissues. This clonotype was seen many times. Each CDR3 protein is one row after TCRdb ran MiXCR on the multiplex PCR reads. Among 130,000 or so distinct CDR3 sequences listed, around 20% were seen once. The ends were cut back, 8 bases at V and 4 bases at J, with 6 bases in the middle. CDR3 length equals 11 residues. In germline, CDR1 is SNHLY, CDR2 FYNNEI. Samples came from axillary lymph nodes draining the breast cancer. V usage is TRBV2 and J usage is TRBJ2-1; D unresolved. This clonotype originated in a female donor with breast cancer. Some clones in this sample may be carry-over from other donors' samples. The sample taken for sequencing was axillary lymph node tissue. This CDR3 is CASVLYNEQFF. The CDR3 DNA is TGTGCCAGCGTCCTTTACAATGAGCAGTTCTTC. The variable domain in full, with the rest retrieved from reference TRBV2 and TRBJ2-1, is EPEVTQTPSHQVTQMGQEVILRCVPISNHLYFYWYRQILGQKVEFLVSFYNNEISEKSEIFDDQFSVERPDGSNFTLKIRSTKLEDSAMYFCASVLYNEQFFGPGTRLTVL.